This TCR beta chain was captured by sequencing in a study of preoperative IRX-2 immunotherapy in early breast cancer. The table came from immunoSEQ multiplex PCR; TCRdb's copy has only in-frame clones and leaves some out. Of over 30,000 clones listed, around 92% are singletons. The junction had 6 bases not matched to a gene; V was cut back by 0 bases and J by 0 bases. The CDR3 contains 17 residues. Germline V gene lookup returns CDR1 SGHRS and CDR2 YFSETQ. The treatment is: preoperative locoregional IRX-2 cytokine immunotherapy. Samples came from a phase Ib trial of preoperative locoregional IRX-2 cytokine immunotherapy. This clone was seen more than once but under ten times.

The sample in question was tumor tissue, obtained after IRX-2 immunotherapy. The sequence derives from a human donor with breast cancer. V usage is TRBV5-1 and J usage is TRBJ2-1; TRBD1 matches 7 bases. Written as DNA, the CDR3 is TGCGCCAGCAGCTTGGTAGGGACAGCGAGCTCCTACAATGAGCAGTTCTTC. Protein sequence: CASSLVGTASSYNEQFF.